A selection of T cell receptor beta chains follows, all from one sample in a study of T cell changes during pregnancy in multiple sclerosis. Assay: immunoSEQ multiplex PCR; the TCRdb copy retains only in-frame clones and omits some. The sample holds some 22,000 clones; less than 90% are singletons and the top ten take 6% to 8.5%. This sample comprised CD8+ T cells from peripheral blood mononuclear cells, obtained after pregnancy. The receptors shown here come from a female donor with multiple sclerosis, enrolled in a pregnancy study. Each CDR3 is given with its conserved first and last residue. A D gene is named only where the DNA matches it firmly. Not all rows give a size; the values are once, few, many and, for expanded clones, a class.

D: TRBD2; size: few; J: TRBJ2-1; V: TRBV6-4; DNA: TGTGCCAGCAGTGAGGAATCCGGGACTAGTGAGGTAAAGTTCTTC; CDR3: CASSEESGTSEVKFF
D: -; size: -; J: TRBJ2-7; V: TRBV7-9; DNA: TGTGCCAGCAGCTCCCCAGGGCAGGGCGAGCAGTACTTC; CDR3: CASSSPGQGEQYF
D: -; size: -; J: TRBJ2-7; V: TRBV11-2; DNA: TGTGCCAGCAGCTTCGCGGATAGCTCCTACGAGCAGTACTTC; CDR3: CASSFADSSYEQYF
D: TRBD1; size: -; J: TRBJ1-2; V: TRBV7-9; DNA: TGTGCCAGCAGGCCGATTGGGACAGGGGTTATCTATGGCTACACCTTC; CDR3: CASRPIGTGVIYGYTF
D: TRBD1; size: -; J: TRBJ1-5; V: TRBV4-2; DNA: TGTGCCAGCAGCCAAGCAGGGGGAAGGGGCAATCAGCCCCAGCATTTT; CDR3: CASSQAGGRGNQPQHF
D: -; size: medium-sized; J: TRBJ2-2; V: TRBV6-4; DNA: TGTGCCAGCAGTGACAAGGGGACCGGGGAGCTGTTTTTT; CDR3: CASSDKGTGELFF
D: TRBD1; size: -; J: TRBJ2-5; V: TRBV5-1; DNA: TGCGCCAGCAGCTTGATGGGACAGAGTCAAGAGACCCAGTACTTC; CDR3: CASSLMGQSQETQYF
D: -; size: once; J: TRBJ2-7; V: TRBV23-1; DNA: TGCGCCAGCAGTCCCAGAGGAGGTAACGAGCAGTACTTC; CDR3: CASSPRGGNEQYF
D: TRBD2; size: -; J: TRBJ2-7; V: TRBV28; DNA: TGTGCCAGCAGTGCGGGAGGCGTAGTCTACGAGCAGTACTTC; CDR3: CASSAGGVVYEQYF
D: TRBD1; size: -; J: TRBJ2-1; V: TRBV27; DNA: TGTGCCAGCAGTTTTCCCCCGGGACAGCCTTCCTACAATGAGCAGTTCTTC; CDR3: CASSFPPGQPSYNEQFF
D: -; size: -; J: TRBJ1-5; V: TRBV28; DNA: TGTGCCAGCAGTTTAGGGACTTCGGGGGTTTATAGCAATCAGCCCCAGCATTTT; CDR3: CASSLGTSGVYSNQPQHF